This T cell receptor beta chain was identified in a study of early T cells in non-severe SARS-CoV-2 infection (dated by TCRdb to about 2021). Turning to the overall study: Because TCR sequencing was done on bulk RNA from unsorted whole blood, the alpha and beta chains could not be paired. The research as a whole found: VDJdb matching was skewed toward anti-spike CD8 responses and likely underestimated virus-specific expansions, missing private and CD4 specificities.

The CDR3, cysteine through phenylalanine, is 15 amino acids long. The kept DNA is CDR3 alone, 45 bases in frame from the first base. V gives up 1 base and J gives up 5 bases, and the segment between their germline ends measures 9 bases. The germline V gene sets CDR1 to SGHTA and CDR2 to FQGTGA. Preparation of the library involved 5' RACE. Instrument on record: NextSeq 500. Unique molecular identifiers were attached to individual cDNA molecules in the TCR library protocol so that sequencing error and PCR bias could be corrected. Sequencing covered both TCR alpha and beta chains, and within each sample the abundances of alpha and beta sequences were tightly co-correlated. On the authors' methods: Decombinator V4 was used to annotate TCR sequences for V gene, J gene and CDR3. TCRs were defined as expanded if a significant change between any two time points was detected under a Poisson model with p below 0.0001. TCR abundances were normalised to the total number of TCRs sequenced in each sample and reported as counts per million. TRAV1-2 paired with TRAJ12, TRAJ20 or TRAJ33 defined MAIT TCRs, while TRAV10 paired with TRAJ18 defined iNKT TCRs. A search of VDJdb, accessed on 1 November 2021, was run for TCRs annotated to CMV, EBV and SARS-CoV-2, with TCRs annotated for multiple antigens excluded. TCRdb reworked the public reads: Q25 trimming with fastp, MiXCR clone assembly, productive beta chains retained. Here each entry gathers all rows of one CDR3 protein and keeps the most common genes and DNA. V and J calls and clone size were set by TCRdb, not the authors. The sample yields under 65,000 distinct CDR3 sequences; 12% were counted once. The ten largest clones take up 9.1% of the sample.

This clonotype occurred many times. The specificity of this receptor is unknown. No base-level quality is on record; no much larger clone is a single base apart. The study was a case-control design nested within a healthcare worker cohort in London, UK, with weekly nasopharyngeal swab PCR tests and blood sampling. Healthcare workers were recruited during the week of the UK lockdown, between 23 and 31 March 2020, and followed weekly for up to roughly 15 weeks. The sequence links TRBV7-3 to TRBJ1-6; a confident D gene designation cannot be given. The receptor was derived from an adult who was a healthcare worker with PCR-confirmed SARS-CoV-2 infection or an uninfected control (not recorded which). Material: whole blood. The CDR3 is CASSLIASDNSPLHF. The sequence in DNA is TGTGCCAGCAGCTTAATTGCCAGTGATAATTCACCCCTCCACTTT. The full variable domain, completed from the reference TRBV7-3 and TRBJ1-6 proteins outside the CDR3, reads GAGVSQTPSNKVTEKGKYVELRCDPISGHTALYWYRQSLGQGPEFLIYFQGTGAADDSGLPNDRFFAVRPEGSVSTLKIQRTERGDSAVYLCASSLIASDNSPLHFGNGTRLTVT.